Sequencing of this T cell receptor (beta chain) was carried out in a study of blood T cell repertoires in COVID-19. Turning to the study itself: The United States, Italy and Spain provided the acute and convalescent COVID-19 samples. Sources were T cells, B-cell-depleted T cells, or PBMCs; the material itself was cDNA or gDNA.

The CDR3 has 15 amino acids. The ends were cut back, 2 bases at V and 0 bases at J, with 12 bases in the middle. The germline V gene encodes CDR1 SGHRS and CDR2 YFSETQ. Original processing notes: Nucleated cell number was recorded as an estimate derived from reference gene primer amplification. Assay used: immunoSEQ multiplex PCR; TCRdb lists only in-frame clones, some missing. V and J calls and clone size are as listed in that table; D and trimming were resolved from the DNA. The profile covers about 200,000 clones, with around 84% appearing a single time and 4.5% to 5% taken by the ten largest. The gene calls are TRBV5-1 and TRBJ2-7, with D tentatively TRBD2 (6 bases). This receptor was identified in a woman aged 80 or older with acute or convalescent COVID-19. Sequences were obtained from peripheral blood. CDR3 residues: CASSFLAEPSYEQYF. The CDR3 DNA sequence: TGCGCCAGCAGCTTTTTAGCGGAGCCCTCCTACGAGCAGTACTTC.